The source of this T cell receptor (beta chain) is a study of T cell responses to AZD1222 COVID-19 vaccine. With respect to this clone: Its antigen is not identified.

Findings of the study overall: Two AZD1222 doses significantly raised spike-specific TCR breadth and depth over controls. At study baseline, merely more than 5 AZD1222 recipients were seropositive. Repertoire collection took place solely once the T cell response had peaked. In a largely white British group with more females than males, clonal diversity was possibly underestimated.

Germline CDR1 and CDR2: WSHSY and SAAADI. The junction had 10 bases not matched to a gene; V was cut back by 8 bases and J by 3 bases. The length of the CDR3 is 15 residues. Assay: immunoSEQ multiplex PCR; the TCRdb copy retains only in-frame clones and omits some. The sample holds around 200,000 clones, almost 90% seen once. The source is an adult in good health. The genes are TRBV10-2 and TRBJ2-3, with TRBD2 identical over 8 bases. The source material was peripheral blood, sampled on day 0 of AZD1222 vaccination. CDR3 region: CASRGGLSGTDTQYF. CDR3 nucleotide sequence: TGCGCCAGCCGGGGGGGACTAAGCGGGACAGATACGCAGTATTTT.